These T cell receptor beta chains were read from a single sample in a study of T-cell memory formation after mild COVID-19. TCRdb passed the 5' RACE reads through MiXCR, listing each CDR3 protein once. The data contain about 470,000 distinct CDR3 sequences, about 23% of them singletons. Sequencing was carried out using PBMCs or a T cell subset sorted from them (not recorded which). All receptors come from an adult woman who had mild COVID-19 (a few samples of this study predate the infection). Cell type and time point are not known. Both conserved end residues are part of each CDR3. The D gene is left open where the match is weak. Size values are once, few and many counts, or a class for expanded clones, and some rows have none.

.	.	TRBV30	TRBJ2-1	TGTGCCTGCCCAAGACACTCTACGAAGAATGAGCAGTTCTTC	CACPRHSTKNEQFF
.	TRBD2	TRBV20-1	TRBJ2-7	TGCAGTAGGGCGGGGGGAACAACCTACGAGCAGTACTTC	CSRAGGTTYEQYF
.	.	TRBV5-1	TRBJ2-3	TGCGCCAGCAGCTTGATGCTGTTATCAGATACGCAGTATTTT	CASSLMLLSDTQYF
.	.	TRBV12-3/TRBV12-4	TRBJ2-1	TGTGCCAGCAGTTACCCGCCCGGGTTCAATGAGCAGTTCTTC	CASSYPPGFNEQFF
.	.	TRBV5-1	TRBJ2-1	TGCGCCAGCGCCAGGAGCGGCTACAATGAGCAGTTCTTC	CASARSGYNEQFF
.	.	TRBV18	TRBJ2-7	TGTGCCAGCTCGCCGGGACACGGAACCTACGAGCAGTACTTC	CASSPGHGTYEQYF
few	.	TRBV2	TRBJ2-1	TGTGCCAGCAGTGAATTTGTCGGGTCCTACAATGAGCAGTTCTTC	CASSEFVGSYNEQFF
.	.	TRBV6-5	TRBJ2-2	TGTGCCAGCAGTTACTCGTGGGGGAACACCGGGGAGCTGTTTTTT	CASSYSWGNTGELFF
few	TRBD1	TRBV5-6	TRBJ2-7	TGTGCCAGCTTTTCGGGACAGGAGGACTACGAGCAGTACTTC	CASFSGQEDYEQYF
.	.	TRBV20-1	TRBJ1-5	TGCAGTGCTAGAGATTCCGGGACGGCTAGCAATCAGCCCCAGCATTTT	CSARDSGTASNQPQHF
.	.	TRBV6-5	TRBJ1-1	TGTGCCAGCACCAGACAGTTGAACACTGAAGCTTTCTTT	CASTRQLNTEAFF
few	TRBD1	TRBV7-2	TRBJ1-3	TGTGCCAGCAGCTCCCGGACAGGTGGAAACACCATATATTTT	CASSSRTGGNTIYF
few	.	TRBV7-9	TRBJ2-2	TGTGCCAGCAGCGCCAACCCGAGATCAAACACCGGGGAGCTGTTTTTT	CASSANPRSNTGELFF
few	TRBD2	TRBV4-2	TRBJ2-3	TGTGCCAGCAGCCAAGCCGTGGGGAGCGGGAGGGCCGTCGTCGGTACGCAGTATTTT	CASSQAVGSGRAVVGTQYF
few	TRBD2	TRBV7-2	TRBJ2-7	TGTGCCAGCAGCCCCCTCGCGGGGGGGGCCGAGCAGTACTTC	CASSPLAGGAEQYF
.	.	TRBV5-1	TRBJ2-3	TGCGCCAGCAGCTTGTCGTTCGCAACAGATACGCAGTATTTT	CASSLSFATDTQYF
.	TRBD1	TRBV20-1	TRBJ2-7	TGCAGTGCTCATGACAGGGCCACTTCCTACGAGCAGTACTTC	CSAHDRATSYEQYF
few	TRBD1	TRBV7-9	TRBJ1-2	TGTGCCAGCAGTGCCCAGGGGGCCGCGGGATATGGCTACACCTTC	CASSAQGAAGYGYTF